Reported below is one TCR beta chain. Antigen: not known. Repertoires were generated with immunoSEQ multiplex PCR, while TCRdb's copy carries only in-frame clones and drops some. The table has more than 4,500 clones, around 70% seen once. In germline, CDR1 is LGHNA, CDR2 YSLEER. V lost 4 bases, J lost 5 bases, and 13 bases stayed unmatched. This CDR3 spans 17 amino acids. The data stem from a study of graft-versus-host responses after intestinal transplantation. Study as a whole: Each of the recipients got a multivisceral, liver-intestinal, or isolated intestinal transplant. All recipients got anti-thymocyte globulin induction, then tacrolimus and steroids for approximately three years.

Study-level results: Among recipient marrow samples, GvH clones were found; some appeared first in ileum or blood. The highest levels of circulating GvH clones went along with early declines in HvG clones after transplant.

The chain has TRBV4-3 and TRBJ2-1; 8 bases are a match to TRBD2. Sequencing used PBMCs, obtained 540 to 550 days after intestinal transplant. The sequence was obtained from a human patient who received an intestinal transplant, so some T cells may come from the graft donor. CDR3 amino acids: CASSRFDGGGSHNEQFF. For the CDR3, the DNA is TGCGCCAGCAGCCGTTTCGACGGGGGGGGATCCCACAATGAGCAGTTCTTC.